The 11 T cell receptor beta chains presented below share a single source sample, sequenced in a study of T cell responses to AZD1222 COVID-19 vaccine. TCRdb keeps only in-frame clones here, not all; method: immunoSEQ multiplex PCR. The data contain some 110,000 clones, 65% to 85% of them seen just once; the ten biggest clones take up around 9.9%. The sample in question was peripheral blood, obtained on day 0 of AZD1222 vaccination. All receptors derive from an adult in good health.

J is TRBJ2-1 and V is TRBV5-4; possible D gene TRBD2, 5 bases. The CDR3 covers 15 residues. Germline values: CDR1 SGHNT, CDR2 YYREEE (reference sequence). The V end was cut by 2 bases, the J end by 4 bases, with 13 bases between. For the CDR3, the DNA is TGTGCCAGCAGCTTAGGACTCTTGACTTACAATGAGCAGTTCTTC. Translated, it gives CASSLGLLTYNEQFF.

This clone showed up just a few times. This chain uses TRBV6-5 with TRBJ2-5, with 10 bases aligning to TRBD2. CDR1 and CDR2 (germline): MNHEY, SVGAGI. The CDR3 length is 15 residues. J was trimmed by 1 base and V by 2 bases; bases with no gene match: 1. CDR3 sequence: CASSYLAGAQETQYF. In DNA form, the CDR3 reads TGTGCCAGCAGTTACCTAGCGGGGGCCCAAGAGACCCAGTACTTC.

CDR3 coding DNA: TGTGCCAGCAGTCAGGGTAGGACTGAAGCTTTCTTT. It codes for CASSQGRTEAFF. This sequence joins TRBV28 and TRBJ1-1, with a weak D call TRBD1 (5 bases). Trimming left V 5 bases short and J 5 bases short, with 9 bases between. This CDR3 is 12 amino acids long. Germline V lookup: CDR1 MDHEN, CDR2 SYDVKM.

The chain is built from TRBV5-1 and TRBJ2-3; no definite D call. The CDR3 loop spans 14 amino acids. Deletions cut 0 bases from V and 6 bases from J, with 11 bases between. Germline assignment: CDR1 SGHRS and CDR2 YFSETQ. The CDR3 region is CASSLGQYPDTQYF. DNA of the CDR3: TGCGCCAGCAGCTTGGGTCAGTACCCCGATACGCAGTATTTT.

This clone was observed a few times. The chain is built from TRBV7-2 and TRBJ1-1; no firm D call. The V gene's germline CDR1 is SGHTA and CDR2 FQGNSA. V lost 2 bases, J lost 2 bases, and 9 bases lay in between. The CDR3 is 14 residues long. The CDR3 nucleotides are TGTGCCAGCAGCTTACGGGTCTTAAACACTGAAGCTTTCTTT. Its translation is CASSLRVLNTEAFF.

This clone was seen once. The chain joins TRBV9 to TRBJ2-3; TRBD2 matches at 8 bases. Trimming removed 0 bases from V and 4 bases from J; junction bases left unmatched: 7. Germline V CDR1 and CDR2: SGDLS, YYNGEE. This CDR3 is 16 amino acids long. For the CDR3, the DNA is TGTGCCAGCAGCGTAGTATCGGGAGGGAGGTCAGATACGCAGTATTTT. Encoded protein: CASSVVSGGRSDTQYF.

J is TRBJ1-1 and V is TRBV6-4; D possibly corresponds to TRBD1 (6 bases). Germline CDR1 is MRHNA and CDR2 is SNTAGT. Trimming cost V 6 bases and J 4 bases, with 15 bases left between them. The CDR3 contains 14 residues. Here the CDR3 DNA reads TGTGCCAGCAGCGACAGGCATGAGGGCACTGAAGCTTTCTTT. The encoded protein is CASSDRHEGTEAFF.

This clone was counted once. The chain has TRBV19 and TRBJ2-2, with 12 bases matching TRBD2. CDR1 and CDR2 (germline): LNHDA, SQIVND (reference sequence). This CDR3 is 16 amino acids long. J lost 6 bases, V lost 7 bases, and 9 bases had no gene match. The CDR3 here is CASTPGLAGGAGELFF. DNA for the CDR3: TGTGCCAGTACCCCCGGCCTAGCGGGGGGGGCCGGGGAGCTGTTTTTT.

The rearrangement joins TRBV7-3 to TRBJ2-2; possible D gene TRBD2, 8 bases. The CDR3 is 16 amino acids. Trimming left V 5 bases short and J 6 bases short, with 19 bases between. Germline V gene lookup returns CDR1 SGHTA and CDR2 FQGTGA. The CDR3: CASSPEGAGGSGELFF. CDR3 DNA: TGTGCCAGCAGCCCCGAGGGGGCGGGAGGTTCCGGGGAGCTGTTTTTT.

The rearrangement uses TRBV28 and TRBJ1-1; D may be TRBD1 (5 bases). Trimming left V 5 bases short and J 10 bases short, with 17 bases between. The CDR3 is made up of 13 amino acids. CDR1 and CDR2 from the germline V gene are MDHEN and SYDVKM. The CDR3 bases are TGTGCCAGCAGTCAACCCTCGGCGGGGCCAGCTTTCTTT. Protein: CASSQPSAGPAFF.

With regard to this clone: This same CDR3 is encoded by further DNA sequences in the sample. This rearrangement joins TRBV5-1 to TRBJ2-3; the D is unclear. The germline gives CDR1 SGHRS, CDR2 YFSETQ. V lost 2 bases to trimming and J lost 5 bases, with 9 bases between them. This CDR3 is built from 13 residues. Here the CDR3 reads CASSFPGEDTQYF. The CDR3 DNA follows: TGCGCCAGCAGCTTCCCCGGAGAAGATACGCAGTATTTT.